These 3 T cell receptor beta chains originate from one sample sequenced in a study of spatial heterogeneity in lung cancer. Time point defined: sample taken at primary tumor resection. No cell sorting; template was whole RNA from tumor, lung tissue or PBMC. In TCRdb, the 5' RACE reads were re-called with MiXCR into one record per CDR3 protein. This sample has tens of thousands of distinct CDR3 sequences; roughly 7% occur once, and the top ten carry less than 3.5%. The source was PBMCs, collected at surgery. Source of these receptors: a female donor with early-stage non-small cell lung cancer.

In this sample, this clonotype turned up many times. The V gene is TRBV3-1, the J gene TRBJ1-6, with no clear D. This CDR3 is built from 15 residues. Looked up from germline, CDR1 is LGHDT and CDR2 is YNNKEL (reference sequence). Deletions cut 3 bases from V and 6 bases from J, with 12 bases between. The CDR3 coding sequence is TGTGCCAGCAGCCATAGCATTGCGGGTAATTCACCCCTCCACTTT. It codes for CASSHSIAGNSPLHF.

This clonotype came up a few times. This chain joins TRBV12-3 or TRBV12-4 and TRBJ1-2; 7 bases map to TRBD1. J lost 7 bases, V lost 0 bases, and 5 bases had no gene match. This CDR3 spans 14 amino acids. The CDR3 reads CASSLAQGTAGYTF. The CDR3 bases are TGTGCCAGCAGTTTAGCGCAAGGGACAGCTGGCTACACCTTC.

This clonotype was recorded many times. The CDR3 loop reads CASSLGTSKSDTQYF. In nucleotides, the CDR3 is TGTGCCAGCAGTTTGGGGACTTCGAAATCGGATACGCAGTATTTT. The chain recombines TRBV28 with TRBJ2-3, with D possibly being TRBD2 (6 bases). V lost 3 bases to trimming and J lost 6 bases, with 16 bases between them. There are 15 residues in the CDR3. The V gene's germline CDR1 is MDHEN and CDR2 SYDVKM.